This T cell receptor (beta chain) was sequenced in a study of shared clonotypes between healthy human individuals. In the study overall: Three plates each covered CD4 naive and memory; CD8 naive two, CD8 memory one.

Germline V lookup: CDR1 SGDLS, CDR2 YYNGEE. This CDR3 region has 12 residues. Trimming shortened V by 5 bases and J by 8 bases, and 11 bases separated the two germline ends. Recent acute infections and vaccinations were absent in the healthy HIV-negative adult donors. The study, taken as a whole, reports: Generally, naive subsets came out with larger estimated richness than memory subsets.

Clones were sequenced by immunoSEQ multiplex PCR, and TCRdb holds only the in-frame ones, with some missing. This sample has over 1.4 million clones, with roughly 96% found just once. Turning to this clone: Its antigen is not identified.

The sequencing input was naive CD4+ T cells sorted from blood. Subset indicated: CD45RA+ positively selected. V usage is TRBV9 and J usage is TRBJ2-1; D not resolved. This receptor was identified in a man younger than 45 in good health. The CDR3 sequence: CASSASRDEQFF. DNA of the CDR3: TGTGCCAGCAGTGCTTCTAGGGATGAGCAGTTCTTC.